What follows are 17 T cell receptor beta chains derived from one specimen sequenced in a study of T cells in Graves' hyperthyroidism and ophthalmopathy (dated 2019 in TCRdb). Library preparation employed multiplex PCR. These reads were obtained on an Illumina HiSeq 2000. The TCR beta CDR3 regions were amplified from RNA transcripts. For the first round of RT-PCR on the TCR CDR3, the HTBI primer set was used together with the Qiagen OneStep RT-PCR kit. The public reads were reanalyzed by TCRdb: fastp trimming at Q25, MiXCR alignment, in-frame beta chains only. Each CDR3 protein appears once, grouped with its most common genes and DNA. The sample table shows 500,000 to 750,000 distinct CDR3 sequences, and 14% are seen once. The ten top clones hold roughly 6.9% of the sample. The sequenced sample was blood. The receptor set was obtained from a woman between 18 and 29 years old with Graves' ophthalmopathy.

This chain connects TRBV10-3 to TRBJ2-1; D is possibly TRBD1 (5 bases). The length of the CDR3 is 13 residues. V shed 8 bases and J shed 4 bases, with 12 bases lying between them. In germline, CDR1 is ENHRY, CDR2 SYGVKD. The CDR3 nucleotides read TGTGCCATCCGGGCAGGGTCGTACAATGAGCAGTTCTTC. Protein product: CAIRAGSYNEQFF.

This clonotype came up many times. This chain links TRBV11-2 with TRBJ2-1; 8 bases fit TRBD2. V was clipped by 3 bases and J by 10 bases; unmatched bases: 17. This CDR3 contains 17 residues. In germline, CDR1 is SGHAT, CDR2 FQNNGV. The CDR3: CASSFLPGGAGGGEQFF. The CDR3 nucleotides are TGTGCCAGCAGCTTCCTCCCGGGTGGGGCGGGAGGAGGGGAGCAGTTCTTC. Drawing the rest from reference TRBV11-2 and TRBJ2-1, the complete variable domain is EAGVAQSPRYKIIEKRQSVAFWCNPISGHATLYWYQQILGQGPKLLIQFQNNGVVDDSQLPKDRFSAERLKGVDSTLKIQPAKLEDSAVYLCASSFLPGGAGGGEQFFGPGTRLTVL.

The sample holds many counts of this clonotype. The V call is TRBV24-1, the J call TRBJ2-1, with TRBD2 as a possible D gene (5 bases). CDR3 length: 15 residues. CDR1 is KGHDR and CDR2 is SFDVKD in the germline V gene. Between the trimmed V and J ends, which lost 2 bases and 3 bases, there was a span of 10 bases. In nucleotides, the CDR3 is TGTGCCACCAGTGATTCCGGGATAAACTACAATGAGCAGTTCTTC. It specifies CATSDSGINYNEQFF.

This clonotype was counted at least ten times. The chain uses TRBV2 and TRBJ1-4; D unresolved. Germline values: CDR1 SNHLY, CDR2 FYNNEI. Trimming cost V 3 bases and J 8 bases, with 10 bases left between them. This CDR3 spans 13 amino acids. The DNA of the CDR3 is TGTGCCAGCAGTGATACGGGCGCGGAAAAACTGTTTTTT. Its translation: CASSDTGAEKLFF.

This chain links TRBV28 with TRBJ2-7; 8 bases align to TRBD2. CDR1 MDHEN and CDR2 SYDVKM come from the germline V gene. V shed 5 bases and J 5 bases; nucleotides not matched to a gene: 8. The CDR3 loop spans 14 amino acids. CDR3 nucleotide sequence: TGTGCCAGCAGTACTGGGACTAGTCCGAACGAGCAGTACTTC. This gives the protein CASSTGTSPNEQYF.

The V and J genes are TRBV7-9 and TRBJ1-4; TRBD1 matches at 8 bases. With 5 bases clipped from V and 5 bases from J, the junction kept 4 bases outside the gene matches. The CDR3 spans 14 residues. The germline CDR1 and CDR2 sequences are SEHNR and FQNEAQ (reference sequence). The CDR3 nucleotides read TGTGCCAGCAGCCTACAGGGGGTGAATGAAAAACTGTTTTTT. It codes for CASSLQGVNEKLFF.

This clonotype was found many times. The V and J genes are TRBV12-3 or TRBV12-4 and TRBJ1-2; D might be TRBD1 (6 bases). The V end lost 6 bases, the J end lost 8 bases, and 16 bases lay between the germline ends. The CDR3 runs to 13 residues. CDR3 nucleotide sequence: TGTGCCAGCAGCGATAACAGGGAGCAGGGCTACACCTTC. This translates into CASSDNREQGYTF.

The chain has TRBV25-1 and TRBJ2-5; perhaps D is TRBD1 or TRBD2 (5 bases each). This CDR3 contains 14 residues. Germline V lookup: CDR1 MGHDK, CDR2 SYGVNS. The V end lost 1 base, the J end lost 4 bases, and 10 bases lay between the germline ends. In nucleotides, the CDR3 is TGTGCCAGCAGTGAATTCAGGGACCGAGAGACCCAGTACTTC. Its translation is CASSEFRDRETQYF.

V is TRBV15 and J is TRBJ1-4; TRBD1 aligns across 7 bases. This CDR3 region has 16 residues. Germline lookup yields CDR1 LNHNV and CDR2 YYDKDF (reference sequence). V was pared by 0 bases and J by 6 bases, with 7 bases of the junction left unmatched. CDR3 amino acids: CATSRDPTGSDEKLFF. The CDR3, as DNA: TGTGCCACCAGCAGAGACCCGACAGGGAGTGATGAAAAACTGTTTTTT.

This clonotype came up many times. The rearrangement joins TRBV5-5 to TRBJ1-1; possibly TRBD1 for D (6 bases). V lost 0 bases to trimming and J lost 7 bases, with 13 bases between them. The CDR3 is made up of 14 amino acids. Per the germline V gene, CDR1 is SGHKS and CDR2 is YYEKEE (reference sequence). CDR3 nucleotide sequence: TGTGCCAGCAGCTTGGTGCAGGGGAAGTTTGAAGCTTTCTTT. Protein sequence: CASSLVQGKFEAFF.

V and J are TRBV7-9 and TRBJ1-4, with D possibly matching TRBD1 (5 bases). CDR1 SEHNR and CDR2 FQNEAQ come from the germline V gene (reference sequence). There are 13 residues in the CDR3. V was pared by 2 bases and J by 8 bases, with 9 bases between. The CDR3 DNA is TGTGCCAGCAGCTTAATCAGGGAGGAAAAACTGTTTTTT. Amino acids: CASSLIREEKLFF.

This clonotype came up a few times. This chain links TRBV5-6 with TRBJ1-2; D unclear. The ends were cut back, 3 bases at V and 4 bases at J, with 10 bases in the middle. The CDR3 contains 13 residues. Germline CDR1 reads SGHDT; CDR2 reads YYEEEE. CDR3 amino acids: CASSSRSTYGYTF. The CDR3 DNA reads TGTGCCAGCAGCTCGCGGTCCACCTATGGCTACACCTTC.

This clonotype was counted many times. The CDR3 protein is CASTSLGSGANVLTF. For the CDR3, the DNA is TGTGCCAGCACCTCTTTGGGGTCTGGGGCCAACGTCCTGACTTTC. The J gene is TRBJ2-6, the V gene TRBV28; D is ambiguous. There are 15 residues in the CDR3. V lost 7 bases and J lost 1, with 11 bases in between. Germline-derived CDR1 and CDR2 are MDHEN and SYDVKM.

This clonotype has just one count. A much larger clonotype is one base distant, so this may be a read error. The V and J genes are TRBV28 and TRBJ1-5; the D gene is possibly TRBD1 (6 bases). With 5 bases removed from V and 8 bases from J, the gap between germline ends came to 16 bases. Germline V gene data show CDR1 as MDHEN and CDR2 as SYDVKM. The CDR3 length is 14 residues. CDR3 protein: CASSVQGQREPQHF. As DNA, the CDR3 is TGTGCCAGCAGTGTCCAGGGGCAAAGGGAGCCCCAGCATTTT.

DNA of the CDR3: TGTGCCAGCAGTCCGGGGACTAGCGGGCCGCGCCGCGTATTGAATGAGCAGTTCTTC. Translation gives CASSPGTSGPRRVLNEQFF. The chain combines TRBV2 with TRBJ2-1; TRBD2 aligns across 12 bases. Germline lookup yields CDR1 SNHLY and CDR2 FYNNEI. The CDR3 covers 19 residues. Trimming took 5 bases from V and 7 from J; bases not matched to a gene: 18.

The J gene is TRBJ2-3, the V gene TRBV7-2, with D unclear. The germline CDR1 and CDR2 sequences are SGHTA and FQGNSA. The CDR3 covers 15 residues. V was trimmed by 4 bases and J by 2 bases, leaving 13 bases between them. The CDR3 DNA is TGTGCCAGCAGCTATCAAGGAGCATCCACAGATACGCAGTATTTT. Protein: CASSYQGASTDTQYF.

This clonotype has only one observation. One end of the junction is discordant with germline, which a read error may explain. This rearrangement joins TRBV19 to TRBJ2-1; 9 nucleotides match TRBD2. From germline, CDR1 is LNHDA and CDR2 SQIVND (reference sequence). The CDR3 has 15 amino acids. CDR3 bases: TGTGTCAGTAGTATAGTTCTAGCGGGATACAATGAGCAGTTCTTC. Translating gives CVSSIVLAGYNEQFF.